In its sample, the clone carrying this TCR beta chain was seen once. The assay was immunoSEQ multiplex PCR, and TCRdb's table has in-frame clones only and misses some. This sample has 75,000 to 95,000 clones, with roughly 90% found just once. This sample is part of a study of T cell changes during pregnancy in multiple sclerosis. The starting material was peripheral blood, obtained before pregnancy. The clonotype originates from a female donor with multiple sclerosis, enrolled in a pregnancy study.

The CDR3 loop is CASSLIPGQGLNEQFF. The DNA for the CDR3 is TGTGCCAGCAGCTTAATACCGGGACAGGGATTAAATGAGCAGTTCTTC. V is TRBV7-3 and J is TRBJ2-1, with TRBD1 matching over 9 bases. Germline loops: CDR1 SGHTA, CDR2 FQGTGA. The CDR3 has 16 amino acids. Germline trimming cut 1 base from V and 7 bases from J; bases unmatched to any gene: 8.